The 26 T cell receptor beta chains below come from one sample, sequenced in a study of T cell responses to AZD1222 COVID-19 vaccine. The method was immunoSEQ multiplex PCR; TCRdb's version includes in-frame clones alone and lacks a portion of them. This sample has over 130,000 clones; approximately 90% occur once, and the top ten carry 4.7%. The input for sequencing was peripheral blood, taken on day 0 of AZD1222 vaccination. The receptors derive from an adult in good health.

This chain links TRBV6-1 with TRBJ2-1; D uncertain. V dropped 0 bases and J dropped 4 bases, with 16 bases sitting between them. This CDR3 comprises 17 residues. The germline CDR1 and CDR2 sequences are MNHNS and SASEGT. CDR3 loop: CASSEALWAARYNEQFF. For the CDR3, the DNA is TGTGCCAGCAGTGAAGCGCTGTGGGCAGCTCGATACAATGAGCAGTTCTTC.

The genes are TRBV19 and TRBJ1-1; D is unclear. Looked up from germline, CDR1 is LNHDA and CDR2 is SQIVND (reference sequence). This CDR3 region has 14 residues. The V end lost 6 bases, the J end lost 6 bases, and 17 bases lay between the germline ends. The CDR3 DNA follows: TGTGCCAGTAGCTTCGAGTTGTCGAGCCCTGAAGCTTTCTTT. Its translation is CASSFELSSPEAFF.

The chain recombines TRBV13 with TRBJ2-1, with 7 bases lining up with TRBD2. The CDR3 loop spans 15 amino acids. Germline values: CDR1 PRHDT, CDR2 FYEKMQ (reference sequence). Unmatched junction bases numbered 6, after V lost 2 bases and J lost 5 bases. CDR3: CASSLRASGDNEQFF. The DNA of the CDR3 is TGTGCCAGCAGCTTAAGGGCTAGCGGCGACAATGAGCAGTTCTTC. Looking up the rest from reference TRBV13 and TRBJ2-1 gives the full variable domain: AAGVIQSPRHLIKEKRETATLKCYPIPRHDTVYWYQQGPGQDPQFLISFYEKMQSDKGSIPDRFSAQQFSDYHSELNMSSLELGDSALYFCASSLRASGDNEQFFGPGTRLTVL.

The CDR3 sequence: CASGPEITNEQFF. CDR3 in DNA: TGTGCTAGTGGTCCAGAGATAACCAATGAGCAGTTCTTC. This chain links TRBV12-5 with TRBJ2-1, with D unclear. This CDR3 comprises 13 residues. V was trimmed by 5 bases and J by 6 bases, leaving 11 bases between them. In germline, CDR1 is LGHNT, CDR2 FRNRAP.

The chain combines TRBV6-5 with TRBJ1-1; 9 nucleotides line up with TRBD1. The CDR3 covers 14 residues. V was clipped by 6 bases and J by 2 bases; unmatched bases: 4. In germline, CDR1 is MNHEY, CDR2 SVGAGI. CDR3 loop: CASSLDRGNTEAFF. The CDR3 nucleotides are TGTGCCAGCAGCCTGGACAGGGGCAACACTGAAGCTTTCTTT.

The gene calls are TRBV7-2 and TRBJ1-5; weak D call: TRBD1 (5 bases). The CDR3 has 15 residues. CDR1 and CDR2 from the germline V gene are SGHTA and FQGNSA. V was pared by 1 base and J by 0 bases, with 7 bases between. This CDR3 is CASSLVGVSNQPQHF. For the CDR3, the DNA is TGTGCCAGCAGCTTAGTGGGGGTTAGCAATCAGCCCCAGCATTTT.

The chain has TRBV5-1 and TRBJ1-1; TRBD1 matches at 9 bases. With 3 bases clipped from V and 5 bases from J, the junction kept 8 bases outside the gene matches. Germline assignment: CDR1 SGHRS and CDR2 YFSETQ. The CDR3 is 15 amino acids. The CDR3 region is CASSSLQGADTEAFF. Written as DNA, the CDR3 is TGCGCCAGCAGCTCCCTACAGGGGGCAGATACTGAAGCTTTCTTT.

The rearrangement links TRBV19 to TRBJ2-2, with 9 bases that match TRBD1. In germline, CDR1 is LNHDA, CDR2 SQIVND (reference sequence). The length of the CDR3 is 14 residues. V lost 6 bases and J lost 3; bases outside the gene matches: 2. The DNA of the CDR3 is TGTGCCAGTAGAGGACAGGGGTACACCGGGGAGCTGTTTTTT. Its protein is CASRGQGYTGELFF. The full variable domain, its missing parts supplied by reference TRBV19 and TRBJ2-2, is DGGITQSPKYLFRKEGQNVTLSCEQNLNHDAMYWYRQDPGQGLRLIYYSQIVNDFQKGDIAEGYSVSREKKESFPLTVTSAQKNPTAFYLCASRGQGYTGELFFGEGSRLTVL.

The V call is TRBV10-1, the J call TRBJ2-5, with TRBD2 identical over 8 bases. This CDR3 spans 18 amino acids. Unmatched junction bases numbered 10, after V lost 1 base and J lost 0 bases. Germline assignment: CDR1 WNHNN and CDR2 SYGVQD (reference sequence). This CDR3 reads CASSEYPAGVLYQETQYF. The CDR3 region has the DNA TGCGCCAGCAGTGAGTACCCAGCGGGGGTTTTGTACCAAGAGACCCAGTACTTC.

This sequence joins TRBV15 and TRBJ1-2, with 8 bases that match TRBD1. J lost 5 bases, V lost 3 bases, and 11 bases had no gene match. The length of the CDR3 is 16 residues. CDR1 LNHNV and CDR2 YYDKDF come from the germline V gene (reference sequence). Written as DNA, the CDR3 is TGTGCCACCAGCAGGGGTGACAGGGGTCACCTTTATGGCTACACCTTC. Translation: CATSRGDRGHLYGYTF.

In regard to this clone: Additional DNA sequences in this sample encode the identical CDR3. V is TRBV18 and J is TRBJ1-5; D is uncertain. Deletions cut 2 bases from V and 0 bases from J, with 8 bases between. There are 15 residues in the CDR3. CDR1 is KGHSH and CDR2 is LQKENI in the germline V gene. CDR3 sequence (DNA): TGTGCCAGCTCACCAGACGGCTATAGCAATCAGCCCCAGCATTTT. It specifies CASSPDGYSNQPQHF.

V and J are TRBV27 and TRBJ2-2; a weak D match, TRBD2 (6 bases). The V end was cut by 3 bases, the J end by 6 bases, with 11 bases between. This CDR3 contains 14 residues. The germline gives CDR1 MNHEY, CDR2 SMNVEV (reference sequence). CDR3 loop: CASSLEGISGELFF. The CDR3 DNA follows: TGTGCCAGCAGTTTGGAGGGTATCTCCGGGGAGCTGTTTTTT.

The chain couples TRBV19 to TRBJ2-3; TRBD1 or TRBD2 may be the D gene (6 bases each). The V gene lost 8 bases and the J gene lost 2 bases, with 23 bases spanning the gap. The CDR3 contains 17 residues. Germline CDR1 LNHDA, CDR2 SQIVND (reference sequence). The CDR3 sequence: CASGNSGGPGPTDTQYF. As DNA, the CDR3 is TGTGCCAGTGGTAACTCCGGGGGCCCAGGGCCCACAGATACGCAGTATTTT.

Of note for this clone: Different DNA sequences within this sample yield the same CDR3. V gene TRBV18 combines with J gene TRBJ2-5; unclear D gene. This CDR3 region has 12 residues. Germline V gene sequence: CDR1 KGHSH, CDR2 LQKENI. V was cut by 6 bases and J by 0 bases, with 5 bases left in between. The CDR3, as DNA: TGTGCCAGCTCGCTCTACCAAGAGACCCAGTACTTC. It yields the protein CASSLYQETQYF.

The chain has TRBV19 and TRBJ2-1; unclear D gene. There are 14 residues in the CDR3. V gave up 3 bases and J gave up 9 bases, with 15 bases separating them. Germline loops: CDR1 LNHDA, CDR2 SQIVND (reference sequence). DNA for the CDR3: TGTGCCAGTAGTATCGAAGCGAGATCTCGTGAGCAGTTCTTC. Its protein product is CASSIEARSREQFF.

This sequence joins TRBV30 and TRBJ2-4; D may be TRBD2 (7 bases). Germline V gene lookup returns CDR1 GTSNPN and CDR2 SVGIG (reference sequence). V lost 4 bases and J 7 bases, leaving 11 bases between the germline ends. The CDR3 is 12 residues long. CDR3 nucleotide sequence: TGTGCCTGGAACGGGGGGCCGAACATTCAGTACTTC. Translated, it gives CAWNGGPNIQYF.

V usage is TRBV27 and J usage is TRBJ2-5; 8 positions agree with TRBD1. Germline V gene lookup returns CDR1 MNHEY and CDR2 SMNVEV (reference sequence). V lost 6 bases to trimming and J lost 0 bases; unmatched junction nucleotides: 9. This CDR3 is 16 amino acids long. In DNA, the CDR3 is TGTGCCAGCAGGACCAGGGACAGGAGGTACCAAGAGACCCAGTACTTC. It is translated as CASRTRDRRYQETQYF.

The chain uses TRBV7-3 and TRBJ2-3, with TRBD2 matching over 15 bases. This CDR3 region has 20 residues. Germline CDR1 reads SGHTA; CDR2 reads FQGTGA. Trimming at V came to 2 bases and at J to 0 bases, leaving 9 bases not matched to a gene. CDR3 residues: CASSLRVSGLAGGSTDTQYF. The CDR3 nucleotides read TGTGCCAGCAGCTTACGGGTCTCGGGACTAGCGGGAGGCAGCACAGATACGCAGTATTTT.

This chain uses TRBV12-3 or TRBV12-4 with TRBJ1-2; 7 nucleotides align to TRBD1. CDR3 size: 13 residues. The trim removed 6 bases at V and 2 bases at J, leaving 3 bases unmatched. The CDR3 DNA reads TGTGCCAGCAGCCCGGGACAGAACTATGGCTACACCTTC. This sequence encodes CASSPGQNYGYTF.

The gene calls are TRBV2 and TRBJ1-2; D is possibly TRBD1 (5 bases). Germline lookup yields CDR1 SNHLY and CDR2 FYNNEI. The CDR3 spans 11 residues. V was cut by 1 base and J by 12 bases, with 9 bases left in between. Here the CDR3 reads CASSEGVGDTF. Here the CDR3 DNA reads TGTGCCAGCAGTGAAGGGGTGGGGGACACCTTC.

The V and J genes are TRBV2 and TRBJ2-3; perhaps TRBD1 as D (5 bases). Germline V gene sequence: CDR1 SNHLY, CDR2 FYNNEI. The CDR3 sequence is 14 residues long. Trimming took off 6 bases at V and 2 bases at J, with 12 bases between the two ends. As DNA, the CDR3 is TGTGCCAGCAGGCTGACAGCTTCCACAGATACGCAGTATTTT. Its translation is CASRLTASTDTQYF. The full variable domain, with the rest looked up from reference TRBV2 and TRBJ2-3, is EPEVTQTPSHQVTQMGQEVILRCVPISNHLYFYWYRQILGQKVEFLVSFYNNEISEKSEIFDDQFSVERPDGSNFTLKIRSTKLEDSAMYFCASRLTASTDTQYFGPGTRLTVL.

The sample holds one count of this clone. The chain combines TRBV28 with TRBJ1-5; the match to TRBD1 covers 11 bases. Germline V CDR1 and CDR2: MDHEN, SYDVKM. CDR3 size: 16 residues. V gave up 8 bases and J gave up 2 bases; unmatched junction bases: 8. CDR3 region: CASCGTGGYRNQPQHF. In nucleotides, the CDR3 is TGTGCCAGCTGCGGGACAGGGGGATATCGCAATCAGCCCCAGCATTTT.

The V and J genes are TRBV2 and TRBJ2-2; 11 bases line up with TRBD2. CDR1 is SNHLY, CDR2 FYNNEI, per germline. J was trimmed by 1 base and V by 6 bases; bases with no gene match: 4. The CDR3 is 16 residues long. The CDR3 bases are TGTGCCAGCAGGAGGGGACTAGCGGTGAACACCGGGGAGCTGTTTTTT. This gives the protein CASRRGLAVNTGELFF.

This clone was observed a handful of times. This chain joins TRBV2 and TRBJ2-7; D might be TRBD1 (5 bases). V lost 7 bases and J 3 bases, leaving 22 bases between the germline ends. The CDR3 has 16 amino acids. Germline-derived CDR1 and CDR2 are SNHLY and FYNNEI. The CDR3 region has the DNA TGTGCCAGCACCGCCCCGAACGACAGTGGAATCTACGAGCAGTACTTC. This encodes CASTAPNDSGIYEQYF.

The CDR3: CASSSGSPGQDYQPQHF. The CDR3 coding sequence is TGTGCCAGCTCATCTGGGTCCCCGGGACAGGATTATCAGCCCCAGCATTTT. The rearrangement uses TRBV18 and TRBJ1-5, with 8 nucleotides matching TRBD1. V lost 5 bases, J lost 5 bases, and 14 bases stayed unmatched. Germline V lookup: CDR1 KGHSH, CDR2 LQKENI. The CDR3 spans 17 residues.

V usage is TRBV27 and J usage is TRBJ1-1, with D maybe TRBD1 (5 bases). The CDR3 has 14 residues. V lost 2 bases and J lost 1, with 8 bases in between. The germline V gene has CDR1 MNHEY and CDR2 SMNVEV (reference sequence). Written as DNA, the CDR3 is TGTGCCAGCAGTTTAGGGGCGGGGAACACTGAAGCTTTCTTT. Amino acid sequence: CASSLGAGNTEAFF.